This record looks at one T cell receptor (beta chain) sequence and its context. The method was immunoSEQ multiplex PCR; TCRdb's version includes in-frame clones alone and lacks a portion of them. The top ten hold about a third of the sample, which has 40,000 to 50,000 clones, approximately 87% seen once. This specimen belongs to a study of OX40 agonist ivuxolimab in advanced cancers. Germline CDR1 is SNHLY and CDR2 is FYNNEI. This CDR3 is 14 amino acids long. Trimming stripped 6 bases from V and 4 bases from J, with 15 bases between. The sequences come from CD4+ or CD8+ T cells sorted from blood, collected in a trial of the OX40 agonist ivuxolimab. V gene TRBV2 combines with J gene TRBJ1-2, with D perhaps matching TRBD1 (5 bases). The receptor was isolated from an adult with an advanced solid tumor such as melanoma, head and neck, liver or kidney cancer. CDR3 residues: CASRPSGGAYGYTF. The CDR3, as DNA: TGTGCCAGCAGACCCTCGGGGGGTGCCTATGGCTACACCTTC.